These 22 T cell receptor beta chains share one sample of origin, sequenced in a study of beta chain features in type 1 diabetes. Expressed TCRB transcripts were sequenced after all isolated RNA was converted to cDNA. Assay: immunoSEQ multiplex PCR; the TCRdb copy retains only in-frame clones and omits some. The repertoire holds about 900,000 clones, with roughly 16% as singletons. The specimen was naive CD4+ T cells from blood. These receptors came from a woman in her late teens or twenties in good health.

The V call is TRBV6-5, the J call TRBJ2-3; TRBD2 matches at 13 bases. This CDR3 region has 15 residues. Germline CDR1 reads MNHEY; CDR2 reads SVGAGI. V trimming: 7 bases; J trimming: 3 bases; junction bases outside the gene matches: 4. The CDR3 region has the DNA TGTGCCAGCAAACCACTAGCGGGAGGGACAGATACGCAGTATTTT. Its protein is CASKPLAGGTDTQYF.

The genes are TRBV19 and TRBJ1-1; TRBD1 matches at 8 bases. The V gene's germline CDR1 is LNHDA and CDR2 SQIVND (reference sequence). The trim removed 5 bases at V and 1 base at J, leaving 3 bases unmatched. The CDR3 runs 14 residues. The CDR3 nucleotides read TGTGCCAGTAGTCGAACAGGGGGGAACACTGAAGCTTTCTTT. Amino acids: CASSRTGGNTEAFF.

This rearrangement joins TRBV29-1 to TRBJ1-1; no clear D. This CDR3 spans 12 amino acids. The V gene's germline CDR1 is SQVTM and CDR2 ANQGSEA. CDR3: CRARTGNTEAFF. The CDR3 bases are TGCAGGGCCAGGACCGGGAACACTGAAGCTTTCTTT.

V and J are TRBV28 and TRBJ2-7, with D uncertain. The CDR3 is 18 amino acids. Trimming shortened V by 5 bases and J by 4 bases, and 27 bases separated the two germline ends. Germline-derived CDR1 and CDR2 are MDHEN and SYDVKM. The CDR3 bases are TGTGCCAGCAGTACCTTCATGCTCCGAGTGGGAAGGGTGTACGAGCAGTACTTC. It codes for CASSTFMLRVGRVYEQYF.

The chain combines TRBV12-5 with TRBJ2-5, with D perhaps TRBD2 (5 bases). Germline CDR1 and CDR2: LGHNT and FRNRAP. Trimming shortened V by 5 bases and J by 5 bases, and 12 bases separated the two germline ends. The CDR3 covers 13 residues. The CDR3 loop reads CASGTEVAETQYF. For the CDR3, the DNA is TGTGCTAGTGGTACGGAGGTGGCTGAGACCCAGTACTTC.

This chain links TRBV7-2 with TRBJ2-4; D uncertain. The germline V and J ends were trimmed by 5 bases and 2 bases, with 7 bases remaining between them. Germline V gives CDR1 SGHTA, CDR2 FQGNSA. This CDR3 has 13 amino acids. The CDR3 nucleotides read TGTGCCAGCAGCCCCGGTCCCAAAAACATTCAGTACTTC. Translation: CASSPGPKNIQYF. The entire variable domain, with the rest obtained from reference TRBV7-2 and TRBJ2-4, is as follows: GAGVSQSPSNKVTEKGKDVELRCDPISGHTALYWYRQSLGQGLEFLIYFQGNSAPDKSGLPSDRFSAERTGGSVSTLTIQRTQQEDSAVYLCASSPGPKNIQYFGAGTRLSVL.

The chain has TRBV27 and TRBJ1-3, with D perhaps matching TRBD1 (5 bases). The CDR3 has 15 residues. Trimming took 4 bases from V and 3 from J, leaving 13 bases between them. Per germline, CDR1 MNHEY and CDR2 SMNVEV (reference sequence). CDR3 in DNA: TGTGCCAGCAGTTCCAGGGTCGACGGTGGAAACACCATATATTTT. Translating it yields CASSSRVDGGNTIYF.

In its sample, this clone was seen a few times. The chain has TRBV11-2 and TRBJ2-2; no firm D call. CDR1 is SGHAT and CDR2 is FQNNGV in the germline V gene. The CDR3 runs to 18 residues. Between the trimmed V and J ends, which lost 5 bases and 6 bases, there was a span of 25 bases. CDR3 bases: TGTGCCAGCAGCCGCTTCGGATCTAGGATAGTAAGGCCCGGGGAGCTGTTTTTT. Protein product: CASSRFGSRIVRPGELFF.

This chain connects TRBV4-2 to TRBJ2-6; D assignment may be TRBD1 or TRBD2 (5 bases each). CDR1 and CDR2 (germline): LGHNA, YNFKEQ. V shed 1 base and J shed 2 bases, with 9 bases lying between them. CDR3 length: 16 residues. CDR3 coding DNA: TGTGCCAGCAGCCAAGGGGGACCACCTGGGGCCAACGTCCTGACTTTC. This translates into CASSQGGPPGANVLTF.

This clone was observed a few times. The chain combines TRBV9 with TRBJ2-7; perhaps TRBD1 as D (7 bases). Germline lookup yields CDR1 SGDLS and CDR2 YYNGEE. CDR3 length: 14 amino acids. V lost 4 bases, J lost 6 bases, and 17 bases lay in between. CDR3 coding DNA: TGTGCCAGCAGCCCGAGGGGGCGGGGATCCGAGCAGTACTTC. Translating gives CASSPRGRGSEQYF. Based on the CDR3 plus reference TRBV9 and TRBJ2-7, the full variable domain is DSGVTQTPKHLITATGQRVTLRCSPRSGDLSVYWYQQSLDQGLQFLIQYYNGEERAKGNILERFSAQQFPDLHSELNLSSLELGDSALYFCASSPRGRGSEQYFGPGTRLTVT.

This chain uses TRBV5-1 with TRBJ1-3; TRBD1 is a possible D gene (6 bases). CDR1 SGHRS and CDR2 YFSETQ come from the germline V gene. CDR3 size: 14 residues. The V end lost 3 bases, the J end lost 1 base, and 8 bases lay between the germline ends. CDR3 residues: CASSWDTSGNTIYF. The CDR3, as DNA: TGCGCCAGCAGCTGGGACACATCTGGAAACACCATATATTTT. Full variable domain (missing parts from reference TRBV5-1 and TRBJ1-3): KAGVTQTPRYLIKTRGQQVTLSCSPISGHRSVSWYQQTPGQGLQFLFEYFSETQRNKGNFPGRFSGRQFSNSRSEMNVSTLELGDSALYLCASSWDTSGNTIYFGEGSWLTVV.

This chain links TRBV4-1 with TRBJ2-6, with D perhaps TRBD1 or TRBD2 (5 bases each). V was clipped by 0 bases and J by 0 bases, with 18 bases between them. Germline V gene sequence: CDR1 MGHRA, CDR2 YSYEKL. This CDR3 has 20 amino acids. CDR3 residues: CASSQDHPPGPISGANVLTF. The CDR3 DNA is TGCGCCAGCAGCCAAGATCACCCCCCGGGACCGATCTCTGGGGCCAACGTCCTGACTTTC.

V is TRBV28 and J is TRBJ2-5; D not certain. CDR1 is MDHEN, CDR2 SYDVKM, per germline. Trimming removed 6 bases at V and 5 bases at J, with 7 bases between. CDR3 length: 11 residues. DNA for the CDR3: TGTGCCAGCAGCGTCGCGGAGACCCAGTACTTC. Amino acid sequence: CASSVAETQYF.

This clone was seen only a few times. The chain has TRBV7-6 and TRBJ2-7; tentatively, D is TRBD1 (6 bases). This CDR3 has 17 amino acids. Trimming removed 5 bases at V and 1 base at J, with 21 bases between. The germline gives CDR1 SGHVS, CDR2 FNYEAQ. The CDR3 coding sequence is TGTGCCAGCAGCAAAATTCCTAGTTCGAGGGGGTCCTACGAGCAGTACTTC. Protein: CASSKIPSSRGSYEQYF.

The chain combines TRBV12-5 with TRBJ2-5; TRBD2 matches 9 bases. After removal of 6 bases from V and 2 bases from J, the junction contained 10 bases not matched to a gene. The CDR3 spans 16 residues. Germline V gene data show CDR1 as LGHNT and CDR2 as FRNRAP. The CDR3 protein is CASGTKREDEQETQYF. As DNA, the CDR3 is TGTGCTAGTGGCACCAAGCGGGAGGACGAACAAGAGACCCAGTACTTC.

This clone was observed a few times. The chain carries TRBV28 and TRBJ2-5; TRBD1 agrees at 7 bases. J gave up 1 base and V 4 bases, and 6 bases lay outside the gene matches. This CDR3 spans 15 amino acids. CDR1 MDHEN and CDR2 SYDVKM come from the germline V gene. CDR3 nucleotide sequence: TGTGCCAGCAGTTCAGGACAGGCTGTCCAAGAGACCCAGTACTTC. Translation: CASSSGQAVQETQYF.

This clone was seen only a few times. J is TRBJ2-5 and V is TRBV4-3, with D uncertain. This CDR3 is built from 15 residues. The germline V gene has CDR1 LGHNA and CDR2 YSLEER. Trimming removed 4 bases at V and 2 bases at J, with 14 bases between. CDR3 sequence: CASSLGPGGQETQYF. CDR3 in DNA: TGCGCCAGCAGCCTGGGTCCCGGCGGACAAGAGACCCAGTACTTC.

The rearrangement joins TRBV28 to TRBJ1-5; possible D gene TRBD1, 5 bases. There are 15 residues in the CDR3. V shed 3 bases and J shed 0 bases, with 9 bases lying between them. CDR1 is MDHEN, CDR2 SYDVKM, per germline. The CDR3 coding sequence is TGTGCCAGCAGTTTGGGGGTGGGTAGCAATCAGCCCCAGCATTTT. As protein: CASSLGVGSNQPQHF. Full variable domain (rest looked up from reference TRBV28 and TRBJ1-5): DVKVTQSSRYLVKRTGEKVFLECVQDMDHENMFWYRQDPGLGLRLIYFSYDVKMKEKGDIPEGYSVSREKKERFSLILESASTNQTSMYLCASSLGVGSNQPQHFGDGTRLSIL.

This clone came up a few times. The rearrangement joins TRBV7-9 to TRBJ2-3; tentatively, D is TRBD1 or TRBD2 (5 bases each). Germline-derived CDR1 and CDR2 are SEHNR and FQNEAQ (reference sequence). Trimming cost V 3 bases and J 6 bases, with 13 bases left between them. The CDR3 length is 14 residues. CDR3 residues: CASSFLGERDTQYF. CDR3 DNA sequence: TGTGCCAGCAGCTTCCTGGGGGAAAGGGATACGCAGTATTTT. Full variable domain (rest looked up from reference TRBV7-9 and TRBJ2-3): DTGVSQNPRHKITKRGQNVTFRCDPISEHNRLYWYRQTLGQGPEFLTYFQNEAQLEKSRLLSDRFSAERPKGSFSTLEIQRTEQGDSAMYLCASSFLGERDTQYFGPGTRLTVL.

This clone was picked up a small number of times. The chain carries TRBV6-5 and TRBJ2-5; 7 bases map to TRBD2. Germline V gives CDR1 MNHEY, CDR2 SVGAGI. The V gene end was trimmed by 3 bases and the J gene end by 9 bases; junction bases not matched to a gene: 13. This CDR3 spans 15 amino acids. The CDR3 DNA follows: TGTGCCAGCAGTTATCGGGGAGGGAGGGGCGAGGCCCAGTACTTC. Amino acid sequence: CASSYRGGRGEAQYF.

This clone occurred a few times. This chain connects TRBV28 to TRBJ2-3; 16 bases agree with TRBD2. J gave up 4 bases and V 4 bases, and 11 bases lay outside the gene matches. This CDR3 contains 19 residues. The germline CDR1 and CDR2 sequences are MDHEN and SYDVKM. CDR3 sequence: CASSSPGTSGRAGADTQYF. CDR3 DNA sequence: TGTGCCAGCAGTTCTCCCGGGACTAGCGGGAGGGCCGGGGCAGATACGCAGTATTTT.

This clone was counted only a few times. V and J are TRBV6-5 and TRBJ2-7; D is unclear. V was clipped by 3 bases and J by 2 bases, with 11 bases between them. Germline CDR1 is MNHEY and CDR2 is SVGAGI. The CDR3 runs to 14 residues. The CDR3 DNA is TGTGCCAGCAGTTATTTTGGCTTAACCTACGAGCAGTACTTC. It yields the protein CASSYFGLTYEQYF.